The clone carrying this T cell receptor beta chain has just one count. V lost 2 bases and J lost 2; bases outside the gene matches: 4. There are 15 residues in the CDR3. CDR1 and CDR2 (germline): MNHNS, SASEGT. This entry comes from a study of blood T cell repertoires in COVID-19. Produced via immunoSEQ multiplex PCR; TCRdb's table is partial and in-frame only. The top ten hold roughly 4% of the sample, which has under 500,000 clones, approximately 90% seen once. This chain joins TRBV6-1 and TRBJ2-7; 9 bases are a match to TRBD2. The sample was peripheral blood. The origin of this receptor is a woman in her 30s with acute or convalescent COVID-19. The CDR3 DNA is TGTGCCAGCAGTGAATGGGCGGGGGGGCCCTACGAGCAGTACTTC. This sequence encodes CASSEWAGGPYEQYF.